The rows below give T cell receptor beta chains drawn from one sample of a study of Graves' ophthalmopathy and Graves' hyperthyroidism. MiXCR, applied by TCRdb to the multiplex PCR reads, yields one record per CDR3 protein. Counted here are hundreds of thousands of distinct CDR3 sequences, 20% to 25% occurring once; the ten biggest clones make up roughly 6.9%. The source material was peripheral blood. The origin of the receptors is a woman under 30 with stable Graves' hyperthyroidism. Some clones in this sample may be carry-over from other donors' samples. Both conserved end residues are part of each CDR3. Each record gives: clone size, V gene, D gene, J gene, CDR3 protein, CDR3 DNA. A D gene is named only where the DNA matches it firmly. The listing skips clone size in some rows; elsewhere it reads once, few, many or a size class.

size: many
V: TRBV5-1
D: NA
J: TRBJ1-5
CDR3: CASSLGQNNQPQHF
DNA: TGCGCCAGCAGCCTCGGACAGAACAATCAGCCCCAGCATTTT

size: many
V: TRBV9
D: NA
J: TRBJ1-5
CDR3: CASSVEGSNQPQHF
DNA: TGTGCCAGCAGCGTAGAGGGTAGCAATCAGCCCCAGCATTTT

size: few
V: TRBV6-2/TRBV6-3
D: NA
J: TRBJ1-1
CDR3: CASIYRQEDTEAFF
DNA: TGTGCCAGCATCTACCGGCAGGAGGACACTGAAGCTTTCTTT

size: NA
V: TRBV15
D: NA
J: TRBJ2-2
CDR3: CATSRDTAGLVGELFF
DNA: TGTGCCACCAGCAGAGATACGGCAGGCCTAGTCGGGGAGCTGTTTTTT

size: many
V: TRBV10-2
D: NA
J: TRBJ2-7
CDR3: CASSDIGYVYEQYF
DNA: TGCGCCAGCAGTGATATAGGGTATGTTTACGAGCAGTACTTC

size: NA
V: TRBV28
D: NA
J: TRBJ1-1
CDR3: CASGWVTEAFF
DNA: TGTGCCAGCGGTTGGGTAACTGAAGCTTTCTTT

size: few
V: TRBV6-1
D: NA
J: TRBJ1-1
CDR3: CASSEEIGGVGEAFF
DNA: TGTGCCAGCAGTGAAGAGATCGGGGGGGTGGGTGAAGCTTTCTTT

size: few
V: TRBV5-1
D: NA
J: TRBJ2-5
CDR3: CASRVQWQETQYF
DNA: TGCGCCAGCAGAGTCCAGTGGCAAGAGACCCAGTACTTC

size: NA
V: TRBV7-9
D: NA
J: TRBJ1-2
CDR3: CASSGGQTGGYTF
DNA: TGTGCCAGCAGCGGGGGCCAGACGGGGGGCTACACCTTC

size: few
V: TRBV6-1
D: NA
J: TRBJ2-5
CDR3: CAIKDRHQETQYF
DNA: TGTGCCATCAAGGACCGGCACCAAGAGACCCAGTACTTC